The rows below give T cell receptor beta chains drawn from one sample of a study of radiotherapy plus CTLA-4 blockade in lung cancer. Data came from immunoSEQ multiplex PCR; TCRdb stores just in-frame clones and leaves some out. The sample contains tens of thousands of clones, 77% of which appear only once. Here the sequenced sample was peripheral blood, taken from a patient treated with radiotherapy plus ipilimumab. The receptors come from a human donor with non-small cell lung cancer who had a partial response to radiotherapy plus ipilimumab. The CDR3 runs from the conserved cysteine through the conserved F or W.

CASRLTGLSEAFF | TRBJ1-1 | TRBV27
CASSLSGGRSVPGYNEQFF | TRBJ2-1 | TRBV28
CASSPGGGYADTQYF | TRBJ2-3 | TRBV10-1
CASSVDTTYEQYF | TRBJ2-7 | TRBV19
CASSLPKRNTEAFF | TRBJ1-1 | TRBV5-6
CASSQRLAGDYNEQFF | TRBJ2-1 | TRBV4-2
CASSLKGGASGGLSYEQYF | TRBJ2-7 | TRBV5-4
CASSTMTGRSETQYF | TRBJ2-5 | TRBV9
CASSIAGQPQHF | TRBJ1-5 | TRBV19
CASSLEVGWAAGSPDTQYF | TRBJ2-3 | TRBV7-8
CASSSLQGSTLHF | TRBJ1-6 | TRBV7-9
CASSLSGGTDTQYF | TRBJ2-3 | TRBV7-8
CASSQVLGGDGNTEAFF | TRBJ1-1 | TRBV4-1
CSVEDARGGLGNEQFF | TRBJ2-1 | TRBV29-1
CASSLATGAFYGYTF | TRBJ1-2 | TRBV7-6
CASSYSRNINEQFF | TRBJ2-1 | TRBV6-6
CASSIQGLNGETQYF | TRBJ2-5 | TRBV27
CASSLRWTSGNEQFF | TRBJ2-1 | TRBV7-2
CASSLAGSLNTGELFF | TRBJ2-2 | TRBV5-1
CASGGAYGYTF | TRBJ1-2 | TRBV6-1
CASSQQRSYEQYF | . | TRBV7-2
CASSSRGGHQETQYF | TRBJ2-5 | TRBV7-9
CASSSGTGNYGYTF | TRBJ1-2 | TRBV6-5
CAWSVPRGQETQYF | TRBJ2-5 | TRBV30
CASSDPGSGTDTQYF | TRBJ2-3 | TRBV6-4
CASRQGETGELFF | TRBJ2-2 | TRBV7-3
CASSIGGQGLLAKNIQYF | TRBJ2-4 | TRBV19
CASSPGQGGAGELFF | TRBJ2-2 | TRBV11-3
CASSEKGTSAAKNIQYF | TRBJ2-4 | TRBV6-1
CASSPTPPGTGGESPLHF | TRBJ1-6 | TRBV27
CASSAAGKNIQYF | TRBJ2-4 | TRBV5-4
CASRKDRVFNEQFF | TRBJ2-1 | TRBV19
CASSAGTRQEFTAQETQYF | TRBJ2-5 | TRBV27
CASSYSRDTYGYTF | TRBJ1-2 | TRBV6-5
CASRGGITEAFF | TRBJ1-1 | TRBV27
CASSPQVFGNTIYF | TRBJ1-3 | TRBV27
CASLPGQSNEQFF | TRBJ2-1 | TRBV21-1
CASSQDLLTSGSITDTQYF | TRBJ2-3 | TRBV4-3
CASSLSTGRTEAFF | TRBJ1-1 | TRBV7-8
CASSEDRHYEQYF | TRBJ2-7 | TRBV10-2
CASSLSLQGAEAFF | TRBJ1-1 | TRBV7-7
CASSPQANYGYTF | TRBJ1-2 | TRBV5-5
CASSPGSYEQYF | TRBJ2-7 | TRBV18
CASSNSGGAGIIGEQFF | TRBJ2-1 | TRBV7-9
CASSLDLGGGNYEQYF | TRBJ2-7 | TRBV11-2
CASSIPGQGAEKLFF | TRBJ1-4 | TRBV19
CASSATGYEQYF | TRBJ2-7 | TRBV6-5